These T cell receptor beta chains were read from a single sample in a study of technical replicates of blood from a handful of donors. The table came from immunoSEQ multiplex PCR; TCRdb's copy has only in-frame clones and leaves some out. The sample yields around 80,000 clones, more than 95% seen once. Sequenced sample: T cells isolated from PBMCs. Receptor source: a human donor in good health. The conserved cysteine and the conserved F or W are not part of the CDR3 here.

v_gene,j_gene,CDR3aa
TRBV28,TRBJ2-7,ASSETGAVYEQY
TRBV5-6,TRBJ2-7,ASTPWDSNYEQY
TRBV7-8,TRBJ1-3,ASSLDGGKGNTIY
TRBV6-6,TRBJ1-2,ASSYSLSLYGYT
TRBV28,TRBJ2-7,ASSLARRGTYEQY
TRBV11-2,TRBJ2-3,ASSLGGAVDTQY
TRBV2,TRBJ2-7,ASSGWTSGPYEQY
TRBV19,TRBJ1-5,ASSARTGEGNQPQH
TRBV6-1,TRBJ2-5,ASSGRTGGTQETQY
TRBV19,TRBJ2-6,ASSMGLTGANVLT
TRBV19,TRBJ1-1,ASSIGGPRVTEAF
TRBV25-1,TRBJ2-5,ASANLVRGETQY
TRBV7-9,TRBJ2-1,ASRRTGDNEQF
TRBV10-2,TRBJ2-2,ASRTGPNTGELF
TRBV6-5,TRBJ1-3,ASSYADSGNTIY
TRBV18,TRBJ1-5,ASSPWLGADGNQPQH
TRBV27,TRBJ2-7,ASSDGVGGYEQY
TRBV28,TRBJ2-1,ASSSPVVGGNEQF
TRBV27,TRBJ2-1,ASSLGSGDYNEQF
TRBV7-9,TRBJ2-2,APWGDTGELF
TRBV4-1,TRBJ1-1,ASSQLGGTEAF
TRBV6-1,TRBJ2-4,ASSDRGQGGHIQY
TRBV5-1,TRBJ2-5,ASSLYPAGVQETQY
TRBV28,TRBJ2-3,ASTLLGDTQY
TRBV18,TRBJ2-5,ASSRGWDRDGEETQY
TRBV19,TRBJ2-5,ASSIDAGTGQETQY
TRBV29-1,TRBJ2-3,SGLDRGTDTQY
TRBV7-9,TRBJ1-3,ASNRGYNSGNTIY
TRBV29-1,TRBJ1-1,TFEWGGGSTEAF
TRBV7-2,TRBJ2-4,ASSFSWWGAFAKNIQY
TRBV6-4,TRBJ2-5,ASNRINLPLETQY
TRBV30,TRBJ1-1,AWSPGQGVAF
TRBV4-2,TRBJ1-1,ASSQDRSGVEAF
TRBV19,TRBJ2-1,ASSTLAGAAYNEQF
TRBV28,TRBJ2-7,ASNGTPAYEQY
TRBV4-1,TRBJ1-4,ASSQVWLANEKLF
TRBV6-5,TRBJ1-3,ASRLQGADTIY
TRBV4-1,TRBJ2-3,ASSQWDRAADTQY
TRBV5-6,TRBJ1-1,ASSPDRGRNTEAF
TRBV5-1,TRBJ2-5,ASSLGDRRTETQY
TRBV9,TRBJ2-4,ASSRDIQY
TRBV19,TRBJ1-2,ASRIRDTGLSGYT
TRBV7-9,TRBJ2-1,ASSQNREGFSYNEQF
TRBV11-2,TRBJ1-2,ASSRTGVVTGYT